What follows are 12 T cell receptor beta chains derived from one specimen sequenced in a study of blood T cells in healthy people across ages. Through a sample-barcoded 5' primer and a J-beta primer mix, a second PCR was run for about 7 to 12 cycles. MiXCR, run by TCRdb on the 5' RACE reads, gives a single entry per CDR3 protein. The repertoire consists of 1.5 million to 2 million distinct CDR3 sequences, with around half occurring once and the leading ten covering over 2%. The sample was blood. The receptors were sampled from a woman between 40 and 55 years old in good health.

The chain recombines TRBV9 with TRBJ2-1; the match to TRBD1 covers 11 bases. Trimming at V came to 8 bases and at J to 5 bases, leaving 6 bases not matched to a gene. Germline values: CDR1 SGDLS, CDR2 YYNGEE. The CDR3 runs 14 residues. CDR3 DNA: TGTGCCAGTAAAGGGACAGGGGGGGACAATGAGCAGTTCTTC. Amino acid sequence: CASKGTGGDNEQFF.

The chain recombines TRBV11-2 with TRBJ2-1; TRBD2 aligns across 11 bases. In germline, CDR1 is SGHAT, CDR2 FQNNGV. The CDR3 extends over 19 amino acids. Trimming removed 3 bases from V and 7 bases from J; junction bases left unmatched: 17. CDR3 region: CASSFSFPSGGPGRNEQFF. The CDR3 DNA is TGTGCCAGCAGCTTTTCTTTCCCTAGCGGGGGGCCCGGGAGGAATGAGCAGTTCTTC. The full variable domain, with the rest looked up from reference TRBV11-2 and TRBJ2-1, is EAGVAQSPRYKIIEKRQSVAFWCNPISGHATLYWYQQILGQGPKLLIQFQNNGVVDDSQLPKDRFSAERLKGVDSTLKIQPAKLEDSAVYLCASSFSFPSGGPGRNEQFFGPGTRLTVL.

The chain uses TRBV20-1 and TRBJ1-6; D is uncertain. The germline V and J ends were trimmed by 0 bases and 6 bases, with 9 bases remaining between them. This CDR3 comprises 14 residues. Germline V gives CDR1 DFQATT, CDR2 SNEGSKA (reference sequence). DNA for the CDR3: TGCAGTGCTAGAGATGGGCTTTTTAATTCACCCCTCCACTTT. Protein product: CSARDGLFNSPLHF.

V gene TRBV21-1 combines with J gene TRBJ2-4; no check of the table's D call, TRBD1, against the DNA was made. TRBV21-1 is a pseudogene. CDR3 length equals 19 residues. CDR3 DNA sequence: TGTGCCAGCAGCGGAGGACAGAAGGTGGGACTCTTAGCCAAAAACATTCAGTACTTC. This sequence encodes CASSGGQKVGLLAKNIQYF.

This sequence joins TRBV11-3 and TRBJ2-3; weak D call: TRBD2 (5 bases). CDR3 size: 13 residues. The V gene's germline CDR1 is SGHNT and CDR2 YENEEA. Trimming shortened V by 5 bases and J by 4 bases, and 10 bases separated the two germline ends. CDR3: CASSHSEADTQYF. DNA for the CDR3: TGTGCCAGCAGCCACTCGGAGGCAGATACGCAGTATTTT.

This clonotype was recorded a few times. The CDR3 spells CASSQDLPLTDTQYF. The CDR3 DNA is TGCGCCAGCAGCCAAGACCTGCCCCTCACAGATACGCAGTATTTT. The chain uses TRBV4-3 and TRBJ2-3, with D unclear. Between the trimmed V and J ends, which lost 0 bases and 2 bases, there was a span of 9 bases. The germline gives CDR1 LGHNA, CDR2 YSLEER. The CDR3 has 15 amino acids.

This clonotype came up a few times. The CDR3 sequence is CSAITGTGKHEQYF. The CDR3, as DNA: TGCAGTGCCATCACCGGGACAGGGAAGCACGAGCAGTACTTC. The V and J genes are TRBV20-1 and TRBJ2-7, with 9 bases lining up with TRBD1. The CDR3 is made up of 14 amino acids. V shed 6 bases, J shed 5 bases, and the junction held 11 bases outside the gene matches. The V gene's germline CDR1 is DFQATT and CDR2 SNEGSKA (reference sequence).

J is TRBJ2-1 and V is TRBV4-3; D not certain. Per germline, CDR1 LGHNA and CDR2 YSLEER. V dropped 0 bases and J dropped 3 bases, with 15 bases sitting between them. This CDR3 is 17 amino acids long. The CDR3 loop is CASSQDRPDLLYNEQFF. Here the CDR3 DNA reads TGCGCCAGCAGCCAAGATCGTCCGGACCTCCTCTACAATGAGCAGTTCTTC.

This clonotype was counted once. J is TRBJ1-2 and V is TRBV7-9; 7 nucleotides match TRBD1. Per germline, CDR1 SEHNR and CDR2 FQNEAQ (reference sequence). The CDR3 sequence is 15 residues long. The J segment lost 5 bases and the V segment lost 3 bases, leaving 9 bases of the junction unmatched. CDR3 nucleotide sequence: TGTGCCAGCAGCTTGCCCAGGGGGGAATGGTATGGCTACACCTTC. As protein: CASSLPRGEWYGYTF.

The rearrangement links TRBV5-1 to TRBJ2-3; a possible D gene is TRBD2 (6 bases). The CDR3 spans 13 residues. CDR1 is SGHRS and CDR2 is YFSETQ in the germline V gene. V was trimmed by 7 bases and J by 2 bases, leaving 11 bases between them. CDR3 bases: TGCGCCAGCGGCCCGGGGGACACAGATACGCAGTATTTT. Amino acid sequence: CASGPGDTDTQYF.

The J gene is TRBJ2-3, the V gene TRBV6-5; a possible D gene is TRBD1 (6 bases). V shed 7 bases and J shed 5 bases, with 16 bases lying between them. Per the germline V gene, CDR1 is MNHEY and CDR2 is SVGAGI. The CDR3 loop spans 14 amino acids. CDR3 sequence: CASTKQGTGDTQYF. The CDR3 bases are TGTGCCAGCACCAAACAGGGAACGGGAGATACGCAGTATTTT.

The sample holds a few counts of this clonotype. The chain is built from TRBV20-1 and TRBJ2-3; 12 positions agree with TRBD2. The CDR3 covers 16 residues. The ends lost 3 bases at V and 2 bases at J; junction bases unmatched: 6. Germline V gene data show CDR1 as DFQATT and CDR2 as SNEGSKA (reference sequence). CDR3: CSASYRLAGDTDTQYF. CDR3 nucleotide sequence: TGCAGTGCTAGTTATCGACTAGCGGGGGACACAGATACGCAGTATTTT.